Listed here are 15 T cell receptor beta chains from one sample, sequenced in a study of blood T cell repertoires in COVID-19. Clones were read by immunoSEQ multiplex PCR, and TCRdb kept only the in-frame ones, dropping some. The sample holds around 100,000 clones, approximately 83% seen once. The source material was peripheral blood. These receptors were taken from a woman between 65 and 79 years old with acute or convalescent COVID-19.

This sequence joins TRBV4-1 and TRBJ1-2; maybe TRBD1 (6 bases). Germline loops: CDR1 MGHRA, CDR2 YSYEKL. This CDR3 has 14 amino acids. The germline V and J ends were trimmed by 3 bases and 3 bases, with 11 bases remaining between them. CDR3 coding DNA: TGCGCCAGCAGCCAGCGTGAGGGGGACTATGGCTACACCTTC. This translates into CASSQREGDYGYTF.

This sequence joins TRBV28 and TRBJ1-2; 9 bases are a match to TRBD1. Germline loops: CDR1 MDHEN, CDR2 SYDVKM. V was clipped by 3 bases and J by 7 bases; unmatched bases: 9. This CDR3 comprises 15 residues. For the CDR3, the DNA is TGTGCCAGCAGTTTCCAAACAGGGGGCTCTCGTGGCTACACCTTC. It encodes CASSFQTGGSRGYTF.

This chain connects TRBV5-1 to TRBJ2-4, with a tentative D call TRBD1 (5 bases). The CDR3 consists of 15 residues. The V gene lost 4 bases and the J gene lost 0 bases, with 11 bases spanning the gap. Germline V lookup: CDR1 SGHRS, CDR2 YFSETQ. CDR3 sequence reads: CASSPGHVAKNIQYF. Here the CDR3 DNA reads TGCGCCAGCAGCCCCGGACATGTAGCCAAAAACATTCAGTACTTC.

This clone was detected a few times. V gene TRBV4-2 combines with J gene TRBJ2-7, with TRBD1 matching over 9 bases. Germline CDR1 reads LGHNA; CDR2 reads YNFKEQ. The CDR3 is 14 residues long. The ends lost 2 bases at V and 4 bases at J; junction bases unmatched: 3. The DNA for the CDR3 is TGTGCCAGCAGCCAAAGGACAGGGGAATACGAGCAGTACTTC. Its translation: CASSQRTGEYEQYF.

The V and J genes are TRBV11-3 and TRBJ2-5; 12 nucleotides line up with TRBD2. Per germline, CDR1 SGHNT and CDR2 YENEEA. The CDR3 length is 14 residues. Trimming at V came to 3 bases and at J to 5 bases, leaving 1 base not matched to a gene. This CDR3 is CASSLTSGSETQYF. DNA of the CDR3: TGTGCCAGCAGCTTGACTAGCGGGAGTGAGACCCAGTACTTC.

The chain joins TRBV3-1 (or the pseudogene TRBV3-2) to TRBJ1-6; 9 nucleotides agree with TRBD1. Trimming removed 3 bases from V and 8 bases from J; junction bases left unmatched: 8. The CDR3 spans 16 residues. Germline loops: CDR1 LGHDT, CDR2 YNNKEL (reference sequence). CDR3 sequence: CASSHQRQGGDSPLHF. The CDR3 region has the DNA TGTGCCAGCAGCCATCAGAGACAGGGGGGAGATTCACCCCTCCACTTT.

This clone has just one count. This chain links TRBV6-5 with TRBJ1-4, with a tentative D call TRBD1 (5 bases). The CDR3 runs 13 residues. The V end lost 2 bases, the J end lost 10 bases, and 11 bases lay between the germline ends. Germline assignment: CDR1 MNHEY and CDR2 SVGAGI. This CDR3 reads CASSYPGGGKLFF. The DNA of the CDR3 is TGTGCCAGCAGTTACCCGGGGGGGGGAAAACTGTTTTTT.

The V gene is TRBV2, the J gene TRBJ1-3; 7 positions match TRBD1. The CDR3 consists of 14 residues. V shed 3 bases and J 7 bases; nucleotides not matched to a gene: 6. The germline gives CDR1 SNHLY, CDR2 FYNNEI. The DNA of the CDR3 is TGTGCCAGCAGTGATTCAGGGGGTGTCAACACCATATATTTT. This codes for CASSDSGGVNTIYF.

The chain has TRBV5-5 and TRBJ1-2; 7 positions agree with TRBD1. V trimming: 6 bases; J trimming: 8 bases; junction bases outside the gene matches: 10. Looked up from germline, CDR1 is SGHKS and CDR2 is YYEKEE (reference sequence). The CDR3 runs 13 residues. This CDR3 is CASNPAGGRGYTF. CDR3 nucleotide sequence: TGTGCCAGCAACCCGGCAGGGGGAAGAGGCTACACCTTC.

The chain employs TRBV29-1 and TRBJ1-2; 7 bases align to TRBD1. Germline CDR1 and CDR2: SQVTM and ANQGSEA. The V gene end was trimmed by 7 bases and the J gene end by 3 bases; junction bases not matched to a gene: 2. The length of the CDR3 is 11 residues. CDR3 sequence reads: CSAGTDYGYTF. The CDR3 DNA reads as TGCAGCGCAGGGACAGACTATGGCTACACCTTC.

The chain carries TRBV11-3 and TRBJ2-7; the D gene is possibly TRBD1 (6 bases). Trimming left V 0 bases short and J 6 bases short, with 15 bases between. Germline-derived CDR1 and CDR2 are SGHNT and YENEEA. This CDR3 spans 15 amino acids. The CDR3 coding sequence is TGTGCCAGCAGCTTAGAGCTGGGGGCTTTGGGCGAGCAGTACTTC. As protein: CASSLELGALGEQYF.

This clone has a single count. The V gene is TRBV19, the J gene TRBJ1-5; weak D call: TRBD1 (6 bases). The CDR3 is 15 residues long. The V and J ends lost 4 bases and 4 bases respectively, with 14 bases between them. Germline V gene lookup returns CDR1 LNHDA and CDR2 SQIVND (reference sequence). CDR3 sequence (DNA): TGTGCCAGTAGTACCCCAAGACAGGAGAATCAGCCCCAGCATTTT. Protein: CASSTPRQENQPQHF. Filled out from reference TRBV19 and TRBJ1-5, the complete variable domain reads DGGITQSPKYLFRKEGQNVTLSCEQNLNHDAMYWYRQDPGQGLRLIYYSQIVNDFQKGDIAEGYSVSREKKESFPLTVTSAQKNPTAFYLCASSTPRQENQPQHFGDGTRLSIL.

The chain uses TRBV5-4 and TRBJ2-1; TRBD1 matches at 9 bases. The CDR3 spans 15 residues. The junction had 10 bases not matched to a gene; V was cut back by 4 bases and J by 8 bases. Germline loops: CDR1 SGHNT, CDR2 YYREEE (reference sequence). The CDR3: CASSLMGQGDDEQFF. DNA of the CDR3: TGTGCCAGCAGCCTAATGGGACAGGGAGACGATGAGCAGTTCTTC.

The genes are TRBV6-2 or TRBV6-3 and TRBJ1-3; no reliable D call. The V gene lost 6 bases and the J gene lost 2 bases, with 8 bases spanning the gap. This CDR3 is built from 13 residues. CDR1 is MNHEY and CDR2 is SVGEGT in the germline V gene. The CDR3 DNA sequence: TGTGCCAGCAGCCACGGGACTGGAAACACCATATATTTT. It is translated as CASSHGTGNTIYF.

This clone occurred many times. The rearrangement links TRBV6-2 or TRBV6-3 to TRBJ1-2, with D possibly TRBD1 on 5 matching bases. Germline loops: CDR1 MNHEY, CDR2 SVGEGT. CDR3 length: 14 amino acids. The V end was cut by 2 bases, the J end by 4 bases, with 11 bases between. DNA for the CDR3: TGTGCCAGCAGTTACGTACAGGCCGGCTATGGCTACACCTTC. This codes for CASSYVQAGYGYTF.